A selection of T cell receptor beta chains follows, all from one sample in a study of T cells in Graves' hyperthyroidism and ophthalmopathy. TCRdb re-derived calls from the multiplex PCR reads in MiXCR, one entry per CDR3 protein. The data contain about 600,000 distinct CDR3 sequences, roughly 16% of them singletons. Sequencing was carried out using blood. The receptors were sampled from a woman between 40 and 55 years old with Graves' ophthalmopathy. Both conserved end residues are part of each CDR3. Fields, in order: V gene, D gene, clone size, J gene, CDR3 protein, CDR3 DNA. A D gene is named only where the DNA matches it firmly. Size tells how often a clone was seen (once, few, many) or the class of an expanded clone, and some rows leave it out.

>TRBV4-1|NA|NA|TRBJ1-1
CASRREEENTEAFF
TGCGCCAGCAGACGCGAAGAAGAGAACACTGAAGCTTTCTTT
>TRBV5-6|TRBD1|many|TRBJ1-6
CASSPAGGWNSPLHF
TGTGCCAGCAGCCCAGCAGGGGGCTGGAATTCACCCCTCCACTTT
>TRBV28|NA|many|TRBJ2-5
CASSHLGTGQETQYF
TGTGCCAGCAGTCACCTCGGGACGGGGCAAGAGACCCAGTACTTC
>TRBV7-8|NA|NA|TRBJ2-1
CASSIWMGGSSYNGQFF
TGTGCCAGCAGCATTTGGATGGGGGGTAGCTCCTACAATGGGCAGTTCTTC
>TRBV6-2/TRBV6-3|TRBD1|many|TRBJ2-7
CASSDSGTGLSYEQYF
TGTGCCAGCAGTGACTCCGGGACAGGCTTATCCTACGAGCAGTACTTC
>TRBV29-1|TRBD1|NA|TRBJ1-2
CSVAGGQNYDYTF
TGCAGCGTTGCGGGGGGACAGAACTATGACTACACCTTC
>TRBV7-9|NA|many|TRBJ2-2
CASSLAGGELFF
TGTGCCAGCAGCCTGGCCGGAGGGGAGCTGTTTTTT
>TRBV30|NA|many|TRBJ2-5
CAWRVGGGTQYF
TGTGCCTGGAGGGTCGGAGGGGGGACCCAGTACTTC
>TRBV19|TRBD1|NA|TRBJ1-5
CASRLDRGRNQPQHF
TGTGCCAGTAGGCTAGACAGGGGGCGTAATCAGCCCCAGCATTTT
>TRBV5-1|NA|NA|TRBJ2-6
CASSLQTGLAGANVLTF
TGCGCCAGCAGCTTGCAAACAGGGTTGGCTGGGGCCAACGTCCTGACTTTC
>TRBV5-1|TRBD2|many|TRBJ2-1
CASSLGPGLAGGSSYNEQFF
TGCGCCAGCAGCTTGGGTCCGGGACTAGCGGGGGGCTCCTCCTACAATGAGCAGTTCTTC
>TRBV11-2|TRBD1|few|TRBJ2-3
CASSGTGTGTFDTQYF
TGTGCCAGCAGCGGTACCGGGACAGGGACTTTTGATACGCAGTATTTT
>TRBV28|TRBD2|NA|TRBJ2-2
CASSGTSGSGWDTGELSF
TGTGCCAGCTCTGGGACTAGCGGGAGTGGGTGGGACACCGGGGAGCTGTCTTTT
>TRBV10-3|NA|many|TRBJ2-3
CAISARGESTDTQYF
TGTGCCATCAGTGCCAGGGGCGAGAGCACAGATACGCAGTATTTT
>TRBV10-3|NA|many|TRBJ1-5
CAISDRQNNQPQHF
TGTGCCATCAGTGACCGGCAGAACAATCAGCCCCAGCATTTT
>TRBV18|TRBD1|few|TRBJ2-1
CASSPPGTEYNEQFF
TGTGCCAGCTCACCACCGGGGACAGAGTACAATGAGCAGTTCTTC
>TRBV28|TRBD1|many|TRBJ2-1
CASYAGTGSYNEQFF
TGTGCCAGCTATGCGGGGACAGGTTCCTACAATGAGCAGTTCTTC
>TRBV28|NA|few|TRBJ2-7
CASSLNAREQYF
TGTGCCAGCAGCCTGAATGCGCGGGAGCAGTACTTC
>TRBV19|NA|few|TRBJ1-1
CASNYGGPGAEAFF
TGTGCCAGTAATTATGGGGGACCGGGCGCTGAAGCTTTCTTT
>TRBV28|TRBD2|many|TRBJ2-1
CASSLYPSGRAIGNEQFF
TGTGCCAGCAGTTTATATCCTAGCGGGAGGGCGATAGGGAATGAGCAGTTCTTC
>TRBV12-3/TRBV12-4|NA|NA|TRBJ1-2
CASALIAGGYTF
TGTGCCAGCGCCCTCATTGCGGGTGGCTACACCTTC
>TRBV28|TRBD2|many|TRBJ2-1
CASSHMGLAGGGDNEQFF
TGTGCCAGCAGTCATATGGGACTAGCGGGAGGGGGTGACAATGAGCAGTTCTTC
>TRBV28|NA|many|TRBJ1-1
CASSLGPRGNTEAFF
TGTGCCAGCAGTTTAGGGCCCCGGGGGAACACTGAAGCTTTCTTT
>TRBV10-3|NA|NA|TRBJ1-1
CAIRDQNEAFF
TGTGCCATCAGGGACCAAAATGAAGCTTTCTTT
>TRBV12-3/TRBV12-4|TRBD1|few|TRBJ1-5
CASSPGQGQHSNQPQHF
TGTGCCAGCAGTCCGGGACAGGGTCAACATAGCAATCAGCCCCAGCATTTT
>TRBV11-2|NA|few|TRBJ1-6
CASRLSGGNSPLHF
TGTGCCAGCAGACTTAGTGGGGGGAATTCACCCCTCCACTTT
>TRBV12-3/TRBV12-4|NA|many|TRBJ1-1
CASSYSGFVGTEAFF
TGTGCCAGCAGCTACTCGGGATTCGTGGGCACTGAAGCTTTCTTT
>TRBV7-2|TRBD1|few|TRBJ1-2
CASSSAGQGSAYTF
TGTGCCAGCAGCTCCGCCGGACAGGGGAGTGCCTACACCTTC
>TRBV20-1|NA|few|TRBJ1-2
CSALQGNYGYTF
TGCAGTGCTCTACAGGGAAACTATGGCTACACCTTC
>TRBV2|TRBD1|NA|TRBJ2-6
CASSGTGVSGANVLTF
TGTGCCAGCAGTGGGACAGGTGTCTCTGGGGCCAACGTCCTGACTTTC
>TRBV12-3/TRBV12-4|NA|few|TRBJ1-5
CASSLVGFYQPQHF
TGTGCCAGCAGTTTGGTGGGATTCTATCAGCCCCAGCATTTT
>TRBV11-2|TRBD1|few|TRBJ1-4
CASSPGQGIATNEKLFF
TGTGCCAGCAGCCCCGGACAGGGGATCGCAACTAATGAAAAACTGTTTTTT
>TRBV5-1|NA|few|TRBJ2-5
CASSDTQETQYF
TGCGCCAGCAGCGACACCCAAGAGACCCAGTACTTC
>TRBV2|NA|many|TRBJ2-7
CASGGSLSYEQYF
TGTGCCAGCGGGGGGAGCCTCTCCTACGAGCAGTACTTC
>TRBV7-6|TRBD1|NA|TRBJ2-1
CASSLADRVGNEQFF
TGTGCCAGCAGCTTAGCGGACAGGGTTGGAAATGAGCAGTTCTTC
>TRBV12-3/TRBV12-4|TRBD1|NA|TRBJ1-5
CASRLNTGGDQPQHF
TGTGCCAGCAGACTAAATACAGGGGGCGATCAGCCCCAGCATTTT
>TRBV24-1|NA|many|TRBJ2-2
CATANSRGSGELFF
TGTGCCACCGCCAACTCCAGGGGATCCGGGGAGCTGTTTTTT
>TRBV18|TRBD1|NA|TRBJ2-4
CASSRTGGPKNIQYF
TGTGCCAGCTCACGAACAGGGGGCCCCAAAAACATTCAGTACTTC
>TRBV6-1|TRBD1|many|TRBJ1-1
CASSSPTGMTTEAFF
TGTGCCAGCAGTTCTCCGACAGGGATGACTACTGAAGCTTTCTTT
>TRBV11-2|NA|many|TRBJ2-1
CASSLDWQNNEQFF
TGTGCCAGCAGCTTAGATTGGCAAAACAATGAGCAGTTCTTC